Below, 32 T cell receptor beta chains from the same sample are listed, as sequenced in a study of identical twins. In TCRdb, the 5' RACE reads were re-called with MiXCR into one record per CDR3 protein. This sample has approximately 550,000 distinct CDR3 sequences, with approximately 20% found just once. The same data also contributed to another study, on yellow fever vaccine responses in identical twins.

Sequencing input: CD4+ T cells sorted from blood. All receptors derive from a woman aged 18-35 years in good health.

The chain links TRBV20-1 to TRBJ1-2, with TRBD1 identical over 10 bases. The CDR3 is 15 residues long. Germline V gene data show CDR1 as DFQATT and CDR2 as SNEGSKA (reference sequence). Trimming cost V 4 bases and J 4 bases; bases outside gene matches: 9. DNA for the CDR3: TGCAGTGCTACCGGGACAGGGGAGAGGGTCTATGGCTACACCTTC. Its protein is CSATGTGERVYGYTF.

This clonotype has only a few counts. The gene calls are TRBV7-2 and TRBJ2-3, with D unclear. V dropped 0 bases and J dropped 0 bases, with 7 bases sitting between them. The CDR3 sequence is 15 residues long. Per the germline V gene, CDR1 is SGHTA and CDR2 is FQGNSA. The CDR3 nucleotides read TGTGCCAGCAGCTTAGCGGCGACTAGCACAGATACGCAGTATTTT. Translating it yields CASSLAATSTDTQYF.

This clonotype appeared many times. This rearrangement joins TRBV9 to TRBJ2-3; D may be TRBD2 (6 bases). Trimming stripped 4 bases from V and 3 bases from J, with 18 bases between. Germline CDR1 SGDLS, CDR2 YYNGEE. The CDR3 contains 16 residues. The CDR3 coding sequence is TGTGCCAGCAGCTTCCACGGGGGAGCGGTGACAGATACGCAGTATTTT. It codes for CASSFHGGAVTDTQYF.

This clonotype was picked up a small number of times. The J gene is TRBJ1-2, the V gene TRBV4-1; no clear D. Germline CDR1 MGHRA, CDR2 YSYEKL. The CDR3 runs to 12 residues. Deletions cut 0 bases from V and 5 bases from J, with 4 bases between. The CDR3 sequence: CASSQDGYGYTF. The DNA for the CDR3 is TGCGCCAGCAGCCAAGATGGGTATGGCTACACCTTC.

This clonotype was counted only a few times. The CDR3 DNA reads as TGTGCCAGCAGTGAGGGGCCGCGAGATACGCAGTATTTT. The encoded protein is CASSEGPRDTQYF. V is TRBV25-1 and J is TRBJ2-3, with D perhaps matching TRBD1 (5 bases). CDR3 length: 13 amino acids. V dropped 3 bases and J dropped 5 bases, with 9 bases sitting between them. Germline CDR1 reads MGHDK; CDR2 reads SYGVNS.

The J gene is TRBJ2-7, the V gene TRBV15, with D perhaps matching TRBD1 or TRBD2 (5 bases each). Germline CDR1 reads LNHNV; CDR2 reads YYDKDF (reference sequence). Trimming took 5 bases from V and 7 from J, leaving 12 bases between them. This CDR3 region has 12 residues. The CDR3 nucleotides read TGTGCCACCAGCGGGGGTTCCCGGGAGCAGTACTTC. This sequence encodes CATSGGSREQYF. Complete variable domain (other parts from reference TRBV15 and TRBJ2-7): DAMVIQNPRYQVTQFGKPVTLSCSQTLNHNVMYWYQQKSSQAPKLLFHYYDKDFNNEADTPDNFQSRRPNTSFCFLDIRSPGLGDTAMYLCATSGGSREQYFGPGTRLTVT.

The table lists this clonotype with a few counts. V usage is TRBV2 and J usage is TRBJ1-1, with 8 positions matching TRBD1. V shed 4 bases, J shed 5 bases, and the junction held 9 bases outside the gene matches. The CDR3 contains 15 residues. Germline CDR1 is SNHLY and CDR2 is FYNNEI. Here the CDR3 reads CASSGEAGGRTEAFF. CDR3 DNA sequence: TGTGCCAGCAGTGGAGAGGCAGGGGGCCGGACTGAAGCTTTCTTT.

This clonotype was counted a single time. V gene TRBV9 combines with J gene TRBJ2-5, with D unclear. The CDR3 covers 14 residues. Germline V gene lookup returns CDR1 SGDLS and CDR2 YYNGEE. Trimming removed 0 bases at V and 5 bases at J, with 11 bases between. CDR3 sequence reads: CASSVAPKGETQYF. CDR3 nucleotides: TGTGCCAGCAGCGTAGCCCCAAAGGGCGAGACCCAGTACTTC.

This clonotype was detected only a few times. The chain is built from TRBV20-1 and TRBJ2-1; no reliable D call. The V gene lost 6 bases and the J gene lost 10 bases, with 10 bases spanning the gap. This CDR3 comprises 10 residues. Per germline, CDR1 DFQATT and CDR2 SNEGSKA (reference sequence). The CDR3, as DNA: TGCAGTGCGGATCGCGCCGAGCAGTTCTTC. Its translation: CSADRAEQFF.

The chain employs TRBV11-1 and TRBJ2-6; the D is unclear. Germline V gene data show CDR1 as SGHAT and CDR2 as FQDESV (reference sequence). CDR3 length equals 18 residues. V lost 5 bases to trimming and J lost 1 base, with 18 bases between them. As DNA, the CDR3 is TGTGCCAGCAGCCCCCCCTGGGTTTATCATTCTGGGGCCAACGTCCTGACTTTC. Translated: CASSPPWVYHSGANVLTF.

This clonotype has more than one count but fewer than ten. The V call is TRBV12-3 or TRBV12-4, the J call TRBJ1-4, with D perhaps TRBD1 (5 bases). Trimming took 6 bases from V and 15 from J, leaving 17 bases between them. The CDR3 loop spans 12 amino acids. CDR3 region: CASRPDGGPLFF. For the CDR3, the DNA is TGTGCCAGCAGACCGGACGGGGGTCCGTTGTTTTTT.

The chain's CDR3 is CASSFWSAGLGQPQHF. The CDR3 bases are TGTGCCAGCAGTTTTTGGTCGGCGGGGCTTGGTCAGCCCCAGCATTTT. J is TRBJ1-5 and V is TRBV12-3 or TRBV12-4, with a tentative D call TRBD1 (5 bases). Between the trimmed V and J ends, which lost 3 bases and 6 bases, there was a span of 18 bases. The length of the CDR3 is 16 residues.

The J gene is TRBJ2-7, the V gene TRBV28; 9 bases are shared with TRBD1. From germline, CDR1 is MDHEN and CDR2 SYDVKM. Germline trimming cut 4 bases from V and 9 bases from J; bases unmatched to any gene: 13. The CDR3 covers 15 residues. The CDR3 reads CASSSRDRVPLGQYV. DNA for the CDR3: TGTGCCAGCAGTTCCCGGGACAGGGTCCCTCTGGGGCAGTACGTC.

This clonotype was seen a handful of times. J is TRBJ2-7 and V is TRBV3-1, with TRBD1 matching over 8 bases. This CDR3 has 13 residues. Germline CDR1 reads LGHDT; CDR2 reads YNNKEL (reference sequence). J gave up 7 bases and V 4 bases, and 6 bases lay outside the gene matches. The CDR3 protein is CASSRGQGLEQYV. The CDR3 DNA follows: TGTGCCAGCAGCCGAGGACAGGGCTTAGAGCAGTACGTC.

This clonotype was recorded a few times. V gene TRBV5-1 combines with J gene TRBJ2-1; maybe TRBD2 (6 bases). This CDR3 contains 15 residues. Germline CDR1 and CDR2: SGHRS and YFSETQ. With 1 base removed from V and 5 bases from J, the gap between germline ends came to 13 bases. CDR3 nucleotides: TGCGCCAGCAGCTTGACGGGGGAGAGGAACAATGAGCAGTTCTTC. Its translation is CASSLTGERNNEQFF.

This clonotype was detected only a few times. DNA for the CDR3: TGTGCCATCAGCGGGGACAGGGGTTATGGCTACACCTTC. It encodes CAISGDRGYGYTF. The chain carries TRBV10-3 and TRBJ1-2, with 10 bases aligning to TRBD1. CDR1 is ENHRY and CDR2 is SYGVKD in the germline V gene. The CDR3 totals 13 residues. V was pared by 6 bases and J by 5 bases, with 3 bases of the junction left unmatched.

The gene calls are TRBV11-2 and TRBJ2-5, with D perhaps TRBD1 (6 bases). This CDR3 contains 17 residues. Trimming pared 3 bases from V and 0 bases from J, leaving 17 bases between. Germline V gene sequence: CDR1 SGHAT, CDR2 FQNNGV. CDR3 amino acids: CASSLGRGGRYQETQYF. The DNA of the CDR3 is TGTGCCAGCAGCTTGGGTCGTGGGGGCAGGTACCAAGAGACCCAGTACTTC.

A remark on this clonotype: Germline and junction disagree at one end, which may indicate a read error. The CDR3 coding sequence is TGTGCCATCGGCCGGGACTATCAAGAGACCCAGCACTTC. This codes for CAIGRDYQETQHF. The chain joins TRBV10-3 to TRBJ2-5, with 7 bases that match TRBD2. This CDR3 is 13 amino acids long. Germline CDR1 and CDR2: ENHRY and SYGVKD.

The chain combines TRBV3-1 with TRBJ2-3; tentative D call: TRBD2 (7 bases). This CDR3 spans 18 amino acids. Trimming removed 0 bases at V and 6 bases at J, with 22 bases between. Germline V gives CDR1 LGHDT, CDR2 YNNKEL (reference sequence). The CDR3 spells CASSQELGGASSWDTQYF. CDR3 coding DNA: TGTGCCAGCAGCCAAGAGCTGGGGGGGGCCAGCTCGTGGGATACGCAGTATTTT.

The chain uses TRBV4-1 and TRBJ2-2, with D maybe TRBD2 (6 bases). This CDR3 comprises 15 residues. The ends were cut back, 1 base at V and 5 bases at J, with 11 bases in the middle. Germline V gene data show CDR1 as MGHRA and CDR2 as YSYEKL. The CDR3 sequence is CASSQVGTGTGELFF. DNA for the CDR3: TGCGCCAGCAGCCAAGTAGGGACTGGTACCGGGGAGCTGTTTTTT.

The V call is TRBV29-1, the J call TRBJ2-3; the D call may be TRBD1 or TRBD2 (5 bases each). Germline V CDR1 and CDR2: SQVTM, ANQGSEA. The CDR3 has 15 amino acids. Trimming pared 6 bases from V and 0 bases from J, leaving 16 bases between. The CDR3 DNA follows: TGCAGCGTAGGGGCGGAGCGGTCTAGCACAGATACGCAGTATTTT. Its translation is CSVGAERSSTDTQYF.

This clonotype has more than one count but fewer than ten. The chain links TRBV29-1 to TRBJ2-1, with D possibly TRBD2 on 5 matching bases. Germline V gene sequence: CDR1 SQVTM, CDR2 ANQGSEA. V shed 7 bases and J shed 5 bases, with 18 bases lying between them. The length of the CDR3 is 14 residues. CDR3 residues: CSGLSVEFHNEQFF. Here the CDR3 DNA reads TGCAGCGGCCTTAGCGTTGAATTCCACAATGAGCAGTTCTTC.

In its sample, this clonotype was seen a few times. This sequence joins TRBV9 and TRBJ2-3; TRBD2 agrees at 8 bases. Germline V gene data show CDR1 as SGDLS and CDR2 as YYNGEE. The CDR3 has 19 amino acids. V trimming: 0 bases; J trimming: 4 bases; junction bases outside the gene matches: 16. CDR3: CASSVGGGRAGVEADTQYF. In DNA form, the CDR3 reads TGTGCCAGCAGCGTAGGAGGAGGCCGAGCGGGAGTAGAGGCAGATACGCAGTATTTT.

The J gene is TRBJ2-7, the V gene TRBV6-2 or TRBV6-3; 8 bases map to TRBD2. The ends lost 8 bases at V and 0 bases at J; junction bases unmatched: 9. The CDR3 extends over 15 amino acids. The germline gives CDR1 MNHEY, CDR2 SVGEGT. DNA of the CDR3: TGTGCCAGCCTAACTAGCGGAGGGGTCTCCTACGAGCAGTACTTC. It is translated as CASLTSGGVSYEQYF.

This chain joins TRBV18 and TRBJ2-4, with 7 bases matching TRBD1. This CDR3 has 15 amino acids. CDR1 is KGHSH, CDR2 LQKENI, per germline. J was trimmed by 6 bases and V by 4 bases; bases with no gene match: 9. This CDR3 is CASSLTGTEVNIQYF. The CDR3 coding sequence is TGTGCCAGCTCACTAACCGGGACAGAAGTAAACATTCAGTACTTC.

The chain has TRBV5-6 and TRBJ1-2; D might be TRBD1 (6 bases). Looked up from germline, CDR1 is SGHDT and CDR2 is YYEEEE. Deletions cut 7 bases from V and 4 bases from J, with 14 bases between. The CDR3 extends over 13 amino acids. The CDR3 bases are TGTGCCAGCTGCCGCCGGGACACCTATGGCTACACCTTC. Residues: CASCRRDTYGYTF.

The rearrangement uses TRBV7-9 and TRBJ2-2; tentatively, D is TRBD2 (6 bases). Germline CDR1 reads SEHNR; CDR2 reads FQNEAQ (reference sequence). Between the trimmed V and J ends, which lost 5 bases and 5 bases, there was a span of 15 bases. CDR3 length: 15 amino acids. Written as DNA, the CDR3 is TGTGCCAGCAGCGCGGGACGCCTGAAGACCGGGGAGCTGTTTTTT. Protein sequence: CASSAGRLKTGELFF. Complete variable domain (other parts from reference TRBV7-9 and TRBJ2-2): DTGVSQNPRHKITKRGQNVTFRCDPISEHNRLYWYRQTLGQGPEFLTYFQNEAQLEKSRLLSDRFSAERPKGSFSTLEIQRTEQGDSAMYLCASSAGRLKTGELFFGEGSRLTVL.

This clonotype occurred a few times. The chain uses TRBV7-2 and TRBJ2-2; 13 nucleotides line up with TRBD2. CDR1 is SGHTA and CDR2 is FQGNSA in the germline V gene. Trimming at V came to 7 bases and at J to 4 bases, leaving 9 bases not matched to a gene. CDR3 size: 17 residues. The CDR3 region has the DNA TGTGCCAGCACGCCCAGGACTAGCGGGAGCGGCACCGGGGAGCTGTTTTTT. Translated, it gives CASTPRTSGSGTGELFF. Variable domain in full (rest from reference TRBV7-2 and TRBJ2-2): GAGVSQSPSNKVTEKGKDVELRCDPISGHTALYWYRQSLGQGLEFLIYFQGNSAPDKSGLPSDRFSAERTGGSVSTLTIQRTQQEDSAVYLCASTPRTSGSGTGELFFGEGSRLTVL.

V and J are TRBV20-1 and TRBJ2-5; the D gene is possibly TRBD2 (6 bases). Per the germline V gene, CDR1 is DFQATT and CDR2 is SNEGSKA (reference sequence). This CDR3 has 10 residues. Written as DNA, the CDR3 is TGCAGCGGCGGGGTAGAGACCCAGTACTTC. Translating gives CSGGVETQYF.

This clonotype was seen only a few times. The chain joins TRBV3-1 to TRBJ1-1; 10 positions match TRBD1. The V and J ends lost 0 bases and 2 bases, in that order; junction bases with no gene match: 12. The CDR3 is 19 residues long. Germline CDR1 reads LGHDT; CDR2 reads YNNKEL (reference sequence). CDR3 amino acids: CASSQDPRQGAFGNTEAFF. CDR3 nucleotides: TGTGCCAGCAGCCAAGATCCTCGACAGGGGGCCTTTGGTAACACTGAAGCTTTCTTT.

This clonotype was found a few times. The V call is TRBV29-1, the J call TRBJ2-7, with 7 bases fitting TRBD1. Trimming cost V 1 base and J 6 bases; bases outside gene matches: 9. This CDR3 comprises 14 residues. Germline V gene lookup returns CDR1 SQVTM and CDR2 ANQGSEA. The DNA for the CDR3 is TGCAGCGTTGAAGTTTGGCAGGGGGTAGGCGAGCAGTACTTC. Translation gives CSVEVWQGVGEQYF.

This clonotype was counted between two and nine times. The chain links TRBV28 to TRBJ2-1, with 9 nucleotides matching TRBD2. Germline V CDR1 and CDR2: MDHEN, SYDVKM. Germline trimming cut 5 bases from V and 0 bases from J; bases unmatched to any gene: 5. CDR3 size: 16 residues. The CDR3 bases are TGTGCCAGCAGTACGACTAGCGGTAACTCCTACAATGAGCAGTTCTTC. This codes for CASSTTSGNSYNEQFF.